These 31 T cell receptor beta chains share one sample of origin, sequenced in a study of shared clonotypes between healthy human individuals. Sequencing was performed with immunoSEQ multiplex PCR; in TCRdb, only in-frame clones are kept and a portion is missing. The sample yields some 2.4 million clones, 93% seen once. Specimen: naive CD4+ T cells from PBMCs. Subset in this sample: CD45RA+ positively selected. These receptors all stem from a man aged 18 to 30 in good health. Some clones in this sample may be carry-over from other donors' samples.

This chain connects TRBV27 to TRBJ1-2; no clear D gene. Germline CDR1 reads MNHEY; CDR2 reads SMNVEV (reference sequence). The CDR3 covers 14 residues. Trimming took off 2 bases at V and 4 bases at J, with 11 bases between the two ends. The CDR3 nucleotides read TGTGCCAGCAGTTTAAACGGATTCTCCTATGGCTACACCTTC. Translation: CASSLNGFSYGYTF.

This chain uses TRBV15 with TRBJ2-2, with a possible D match to TRBD2 (5 bases). The germline V and J ends were trimmed by 0 bases and 6 bases, with 14 bases remaining between them. The CDR3 contains 16 residues. Germline CDR1 and CDR2: LNHNV and YYDKDF (reference sequence). The DNA of the CDR3 is TGTGCCACCAGCAGAGATCCCCGGGTGGGAGCCGGGGAGCTGTTTTTT. This codes for CATSRDPRVGAGELFF. The variable domain in full, completed from reference TRBV15 and TRBJ2-2, reads DAMVIQNPRYQVTQFGKPVTLSCSQTLNHNVMYWYQQKSSQAPKLLFHYYDKDFNNEADTPDNFQSRRPNTSFCFLDIRSPGLGDTAMYLCATSRDPRVGAGELFFGEGSRLTVL.

The chain recombines TRBV4-3 with TRBJ1-2, with 7 bases lining up with TRBD1. CDR3 length equals 13 residues. Germline V CDR1 and CDR2: LGHNA, YSLEER. The trim removed 4 bases at V and 6 bases at J, leaving 5 bases unmatched. CDR3 sequence reads: CASSRQGGNGYTF. The CDR3 coding sequence is TGCGCCAGCAGCCGCCAGGGGGGTAATGGCTACACCTTC.

The V gene is TRBV28, the J gene TRBJ2-2; tentatively, D is TRBD1 (6 bases). This CDR3 comprises 18 residues. Trimming took off 3 bases at V and 7 bases at J, with 24 bases between the two ends. In germline, CDR1 is MDHEN, CDR2 SYDVKM. As DNA, the CDR3 is TGTGCCAGCAGTTTCCGGGTTTCGGCACAGGGCGTCATCGGGGAGCTGTTTTTT. As protein: CASSFRVSAQGVIGELFF.

The count of this clone is one. This chain uses TRBV4-3 with TRBJ2-2; tentatively, D is TRBD1 (6 bases). Per the germline V gene, CDR1 is LGHNA and CDR2 is YSLEER. This CDR3 spans 14 amino acids. The V and J ends lost 5 bases and 3 bases respectively, with 10 bases between them. In DNA form, the CDR3 reads TGCGCCAGCAGCTCCGACAGGCACACCGGGGAGCTGTTTTTT. Its translation: CASSSDRHTGELFF.

The chain joins TRBV29-1 to TRBJ1-5; no clear D. V was clipped by 5 bases and J by 0 bases, with 8 bases between them. CDR1 and CDR2 from the germline V gene are SQVTM and ANQGSEA. The CDR3 contains 13 residues. In DNA form, the CDR3 reads TGCAGCGTTTTCCTAGTTAGCAATCAGCCCCAGCATTTT. Protein sequence: CSVFLVSNQPQHF.

As concerns this clone: The sample carries other DNA sequences with the same CDR3. This chain connects TRBV28 to TRBJ1-2; 11 positions agree with TRBD1. The CDR3 is 14 residues long. Germline loops: CDR1 MDHEN, CDR2 SYDVKM. The J segment lost 7 bases and the V segment lost 4 bases, leaving 5 bases of the junction unmatched. The CDR3 bases are TGTGCCAGCAGTTCTTCCGGGACAGGGGGTGGCTACACCTTC. It codes for CASSSSGTGGGYTF.

The rearrangement joins TRBV21-1 to TRBJ2-1; TRBD1 reflects the table's D call only, with no check against the DNA. TRBV21-1 is reported as a pseudogene. This CDR3 contains 16 residues. The CDR3 sequence: CASSKVRGRIYNEQFF. The CDR3, as DNA: TGTGCCAGCAGCAAAGTGAGGGGGCGAATTTACAATGAGCAGTTCTTC.

The chain couples TRBV6-1 to TRBJ2-7; TRBD2 aligns across 7 bases. V lost 8 bases and J lost 0; bases outside the gene matches: 4. Per the germline V gene, CDR1 is MNHNS and CDR2 is SASEGT. The CDR3 spans 13 residues. The CDR3 region has the DNA TGTGCCAGCTTTGGCGGGAGCTCCTACGAGCAGTACTTC. Amino acids: CASFGGSSYEQYF.

On this clone itself: Other DNA sequences of this sample code for an identical CDR3. V gene TRBV18 combines with J gene TRBJ2-1; D remains ambiguous. Per germline, CDR1 KGHSH and CDR2 LQKENI. The CDR3 has 12 residues. V lost 2 bases and J lost 7, with 6 bases in between. CDR3 region: CASSPGFNEQFF. CDR3 DNA sequence: TGTGCCAGCTCACCAGGGTTTAATGAGCAGTTCTTC.

The chain is built from TRBV5-1 and TRBJ2-7; 7 bases fit TRBD2. The junction had 7 bases not matched to a gene; V was cut back by 0 bases and J by 1 base. CDR1 and CDR2 from the germline V gene are SGHRS and YFSETQ. The CDR3 consists of 16 residues. The CDR3 protein is CASSLGPGGRSYEQYF. CDR3 coding DNA: TGCGCCAGCAGCTTGGGACCGGGAGGCCGATCCTACGAGCAGTACTTC.

J is TRBJ2-7 and V is TRBV9; 10 bases fit TRBD1. The junction had 5 bases not matched to a gene; V was cut back by 3 bases and J by 2 bases. The germline V gene encodes CDR1 SGDLS and CDR2 YYNGEE. This CDR3 has 15 amino acids. The CDR3 here is CASSESGQGAYEQYF. The CDR3 DNA is TGTGCCAGCAGCGAATCCGGACAGGGGGCCTACGAGCAGTACTTC.

The chain links TRBV15 to TRBJ2-7, with D unresolved. The V gene's germline CDR1 is LNHNV and CDR2 YYDKDF (reference sequence). The germline V and J ends were trimmed by 1 base and 4 bases, with 14 bases remaining between them. The CDR3 spans 15 residues. For the CDR3, the DNA is TGTGCCACCAGCAGAGGAGGCCCTCTGGGATACGAGCAGTACTTC. It yields the protein CATSRGGPLGYEQYF.

The chain carries TRBV7-9 and TRBJ2-1; 15 bases map to TRBD2. The germline CDR1 and CDR2 sequences are SEHNR and FQNEAQ (reference sequence). The CDR3 contains 15 residues. With V trimmed by 1 base and J by 10 bases, 2 bases remained unmatched. CDR3 nucleotides: TGTGCCAGCAGCTTAGATGGGACTAGCGGGAGGGAGCAGTTCTTC. Its protein is CASSLDGTSGREQFF.

Concerning this clone: Different DNA sequences within this sample yield the same CDR3. The V call is TRBV29-1, the J call TRBJ2-5, with TRBD1 matching 8 bases. The CDR3 runs 12 residues. With V trimmed by 6 bases and J by 2 bases, 2 bases remained unmatched. Per germline, CDR1 SQVTM and CDR2 ANQGSEA. CDR3 protein: CSVTGGQETQYF. CDR3 DNA: TGCAGCGTAACAGGGGGTCAAGAGACCCAGTACTTC.

The rearrangement uses TRBV18 and TRBJ2-4, with no clear D. Germline V gene lookup returns CDR1 KGHSH and CDR2 LQKENI. The CDR3 loop spans 14 amino acids. Trimming took off 2 bases at V and 5 bases at J, with 10 bases between the two ends. In nucleotides, the CDR3 is TGTGCCAGCTCACCAATCCAGGCGGAAAACATTCAGTACTTC. Protein product: CASSPIQAENIQYF.

This chain joins TRBV6-5 and TRBJ1-2; no reliable D call. The CDR3 is 12 amino acids. Germline CDR1 and CDR2: MNHEY and SVGAGI. V lost 4 bases and J lost 7, with 10 bases in between. CDR3 sequence (DNA): TGTGCCAGCAGTTCCCTCCTGGGTGGCTACACCTTC. The encoded protein is CASSSLLGGYTF.

This clone was detected only a few times. Additional DNA sequences in this sample encode the identical CDR3. The V and J genes are TRBV30 and TRBJ2-3; D call uncertain. The V gene's germline CDR1 is GTSNPN and CDR2 SVGIG (reference sequence). The CDR3 has 11 residues. Deletions cut 3 bases from V and 1 base from J, with 2 bases between. CDR3 amino acids: CAWSGTDTQYF. CDR3 sequence (DNA): TGTGCCTGGAGCGGCACAGATACGCAGTATTTT.

The chain is built from TRBV5-1 and TRBJ2-7, with 9 bases identical to TRBD1. The CDR3 length is 15 residues. CDR1 SGHRS and CDR2 YFSETQ come from the germline V gene. V lost 4 bases to trimming and J lost 7 bases; unmatched junction nucleotides: 12. The CDR3 nucleotides read TGCGCCAGCAGCCCGTCGGGACAGGGCTCGGGGGAGCAGTACTTC. Translating it yields CASSPSGQGSGEQYF.

This chain joins TRBV6-5 and TRBJ1-5; no firm D call. The CDR3 extends over 14 amino acids. The germline V and J ends were trimmed by 5 bases and 5 bases, with 13 bases remaining between them. Germline CDR1 is MNHEY and CDR2 is SVGAGI. CDR3 sequence reads: CASSLLRQHQPQHF. The CDR3 coding sequence is TGTGCCAGCAGTCTACTTAGGCAGCATCAGCCCCAGCATTTT.

V gene TRBV9 combines with J gene TRBJ2-1; D may be TRBD2 (5 bases). The CDR3 loop spans 15 amino acids. CDR1 and CDR2 (germline): SGDLS, YYNGEE. V shed 0 bases and J shed 3 bases, with 10 bases lying between them. The CDR3 nucleotides read TGTGCCAGCAGCGTAGCTACGGGATTCTACAATGAGCAGTTCTTC. Encoded protein: CASSVATGFYNEQFF.

The chain uses TRBV27 and TRBJ2-1; 7 bases fit TRBD2. The J segment lost 6 bases and the V segment lost 2 bases, leaving 7 bases of the junction unmatched. This CDR3 has 15 amino acids. Germline loops: CDR1 MNHEY, CDR2 SMNVEV (reference sequence). CDR3 sequence (DNA): TGTGCCAGCAGTTTAAGCGCGGGAGCCACCAATGAGCAGTTCTTC. This codes for CASSLSAGATNEQFF.

The V and J genes are TRBV28 and TRBJ2-5, with D perhaps given as TRBD1 or TRBD2 (6 bases each). Germline V lookup: CDR1 MDHEN, CDR2 SYDVKM. V was shortened by 2 bases and J by 6 bases, with 16 bases between the two germline ends. There are 15 residues in the CDR3. In DNA form, the CDR3 reads TGTGCCAGCAGTTTAATAGGGGGGCGCGGGAAGACCCAGTACTTC. Translated: CASSLIGGRGKTQYF.

The chain uses TRBV19 and TRBJ2-1, with D possibly TRBD1 on 6 matching bases. The CDR3 is made up of 17 amino acids. V was cut by 3 bases and J by 4 bases, with 19 bases left in between. Germline V lookup: CDR1 LNHDA, CDR2 SQIVND (reference sequence). CDR3 region: CASSMAPGASFYNEQFF. The CDR3 DNA reads as TGTGCCAGTAGTATGGCCCCAGGGGCGTCCTTTTACAATGAGCAGTTCTTC.

The chain recombines TRBV2 with TRBJ2-1; 9 bases are a match to TRBD2. From germline, CDR1 is SNHLY and CDR2 FYNNEI. The junction had 3 bases not matched to a gene; V was cut back by 4 bases and J by 2 bases. This CDR3 is built from 15 residues. The CDR3: CASSGVAGAYNEQFF. CDR3 bases: TGTGCCAGCAGTGGGGTAGCGGGAGCCTACAATGAGCAGTTCTTC.

V usage is TRBV13 and J usage is TRBJ1-2, with 7 positions matching TRBD1. V was clipped by 1 base and J by 5 bases; unmatched bases: 7. Germline V gives CDR1 PRHDT, CDR2 FYEKMQ (reference sequence). CDR3 length equals 15 residues. The CDR3 bases are TGTGCCAGCAGCTTAGTGTACAGGGGAAAATATGGCTACACCTTC. Its translation: CASSLVYRGKYGYTF.

This clone was seen a handful of times. V usage is TRBV27 and J usage is TRBJ2-7; the match to TRBD1 covers 7 bases. Germline V gives CDR1 MNHEY, CDR2 SMNVEV (reference sequence). The CDR3 has 15 amino acids. V gave up 6 bases and J gave up 0 bases; unmatched junction bases: 8. Written as DNA, the CDR3 is TGTGCCAGCAGGCCCGACAGGGTCCGCTCCTACGAGCAGTACTTC. Translated, it gives CASRPDRVRSYEQYF.

The chain uses TRBV6-1 and TRBJ1-1, with a weak D call TRBD1 (6 bases). CDR1 MNHNS and CDR2 SASEGT come from the germline V gene. Deletions cut 10 bases from V and 3 bases from J, with 12 bases between. The CDR3 has 12 amino acids. As DNA, the CDR3 is TGTGCCACTGAATACAGGGACACTGAAGCTTTCTTT. This sequence encodes CATEYRDTEAFF.

The chain carries TRBV2 and TRBJ2-5; the D gene is possibly TRBD2 (5 bases). The CDR3 runs 14 residues. Trimming left V 6 bases short and J 2 bases short, with 13 bases between. Germline CDR1 SNHLY, CDR2 FYNNEI. The CDR3 loop reads CASRAGNTQETQYF. The CDR3 DNA reads TGTGCCAGCAGGGCCGGGAACACACAAGAGACCCAGTACTTC. The full variable domain, in which reference TRBV2 and TRBJ2-5 provide the parts outside the CDR3, is EPEVTQTPSHQVTQMGQEVILRCVPISNHLYFYWYRQILGQKVEFLVSFYNNEISEKSEIFDDQFSVERPDGSNFTLKIRSTKLEDSAMYFCASRAGNTQETQYFGPGTRLLVL.

In nucleotides, the CDR3 is TGTGCCAGCAGTAGGGGGGGCGGCACAGATACGCAGTATTTT. This gives the protein CASSRGGGTDTQYF. This chain uses TRBV28 with TRBJ2-3, with D maybe TRBD2 (7 bases). V was cut by 5 bases and J by 1 base, with 10 bases left in between. CDR3 length: 14 residues. In germline, CDR1 is MDHEN, CDR2 SYDVKM.

V and J are TRBV5-1 and TRBJ1-2; weak D call: TRBD1 (6 bases). This CDR3 has 13 residues. Trimming left V 1 base short and J 8 bases short, with 12 bases between. The V gene's germline CDR1 is SGHRS and CDR2 YFSETQ. The DNA of the CDR3 is TGCGCCAGCAGCTTGTATGAAGGGGGAGGCTACACCTTC. This translates into CASSLYEGGGYTF.